The 29 T cell receptor beta chains in this list originate from one sample, sequenced in a study of cytomegalovirus exposure and HLA in healthy donors. The PCR ran on 60 Vbeta and 13 Jbeta primers. This table comes from immunoSEQ multiplex PCR, and its TCRdb copy is limited to in-frame clones, with some not included. Of roughly 150,000 clones in the sample, about three quarters were seen once. Sequencing was done on a sample of PBMCs. Every receptor here comes from a man between 40 and 49 years old in good health and CMV-seropositive.

This clone is a singleton in its sample. The V gene is TRBV11-2, the J gene TRBJ1-6; TRBD1 aligns across 12 bases. The CDR3 loop spans 19 amino acids. CDR1 is SGHAT, CDR2 FQNNGV, per germline. Trimming removed 5 bases from V and 0 bases from J; junction bases left unmatched: 8. CDR3 residues: CASSPSGTGGSSYNSPLHF. The DNA for the CDR3 is TGTGCCAGCAGCCCTTCCGGGACAGGGGGCAGCTCCTATAATTCACCCCTCCACTTT.

The chain is built from TRBV19 and TRBJ1-5, with D maybe TRBD1 (5 bases). Trimming shortened V by 0 bases and J by 5 bases, and 11 bases separated the two germline ends. This CDR3 contains 15 residues. Germline loops: CDR1 LNHDA, CDR2 SQIVND (reference sequence). CDR3 DNA: TGTGCCAGTAGTATAGATCATCGGGGGGATCAGCCCCAGCATTTT. It yields the protein CASSIDHRGDQPQHF.

The CDR3 spells CSAAGGYEQFF. In nucleotides, the CDR3 is TGCAGTGCTGCAGGGGGCTATGAGCAGTTCTTC. V gene TRBV20-1 combines with J gene TRBJ2-1, with TRBD1 identical over 8 bases. Looked up from germline, CDR1 is DFQATT and CDR2 is SNEGSKA (reference sequence). Trimming removed 5 bases from V and 8 bases from J; junction bases left unmatched: 2. CDR3 length: 11 residues.

The chain combines TRBV28 with TRBJ2-7; D may be TRBD1 (5 bases). Trimming left V 2 bases short and J 7 bases short, with 12 bases between. The CDR3 is made up of 13 amino acids. CDR1 and CDR2 from the germline V gene are MDHEN and SYDVKM. In DNA form, the CDR3 reads TGTGCCAGCAGTTTACAGGGAAGATCGGAGCAGTACTTC. The encoded protein is CASSLQGRSEQYF.

V gene TRBV25-1 combines with J gene TRBJ2-1; no clear D. Trimming stripped 10 bases from V and 0 bases from J, with 10 bases between. The length of the CDR3 is 13 residues. Per germline, CDR1 MGHDK and CDR2 SYGVNS. In DNA form, the CDR3 reads TGTGCCACGAAGGAGAGCTCCTACAATGAGCAGTTCTTC. This translates into CATKESSYNEQFF.

This clone was seen just once. V and J are TRBV7-8 and TRBJ2-1; 8 positions match TRBD2. This CDR3 has 15 amino acids. With 1 base clipped from V and 9 bases from J, the junction kept 8 bases outside the gene matches. The V gene's germline CDR1 is SGHVS and CDR2 FQNEAQ. Here the CDR3 reads CASSLVPGGYGEQFF. The CDR3 nucleotides are TGTGCCAGCAGCTTAGTTCCGGGAGGGTACGGTGAGCAGTTCTTC.

The chain uses TRBV4-1 and TRBJ2-5; no firm D call. V lost 3 bases, J lost 1 base, and 6 bases lay in between. CDR1 is MGHRA, CDR2 YSYEKL, per germline. There are 13 residues in the CDR3. CDR3 sequence (DNA): TGCGCCAGCAGCCACCTCGGCCAAGAGACCCAGTACTTC. It is translated as CASSHLGQETQYF.

V gene TRBV7-9 combines with J gene TRBJ1-1, with TRBD1 identical over 7 bases. Germline CDR1 SEHNR, CDR2 FQNEAQ (reference sequence). This CDR3 spans 13 amino acids. J was trimmed by 4 bases and V by 5 bases; bases with no gene match: 4. Here the CDR3 reads CASSTTGSTEAFF. The CDR3 DNA follows: TGTGCCAGCAGCACGACAGGGAGCACTGAAGCTTTCTTT.

The chain is built from TRBV4-3 and TRBJ2-1; 9 nucleotides agree with TRBD2. The germline V gene encodes CDR1 LGHNA and CDR2 YSLEER. V shed 3 bases, J shed 0 bases, and the junction held 3 bases outside the gene matches. The CDR3 is 16 residues long. The CDR3 loop reads CASSQASGVSYNEQFF. CDR3 nucleotides: TGCGCCAGCAGCCAGGCTAGCGGGGTCTCCTACAATGAGCAGTTCTTC.

The chain links TRBV4-3 to TRBJ2-1, with TRBD2 as a possible D gene (5 bases). Germline assignment: CDR1 LGHNA and CDR2 YSLEER. CDR3 length equals 13 residues. Trimming took off 4 bases at V and 7 bases at J, with 11 bases between the two ends. DNA of the CDR3: TGCGCCAGCAGCCTTAGCGTGGAGAATGAGCAGTTCTTC. Residues: CASSLSVENEQFF.

This clone showed up just once. This sequence joins TRBV7-9 and TRBJ2-7; the match to TRBD2 covers 9 bases. V gave up 5 bases and J gave up 5 bases; unmatched junction bases: 10. There are 15 residues in the CDR3. Germline lookup yields CDR1 SEHNR and CDR2 FQNEAQ (reference sequence). The CDR3 reads CASSRPGLAQNEQYF. The CDR3 DNA reads as TGTGCCAGCAGCAGACCGGGACTAGCTCAGAACGAGCAGTACTTC.

The chain is built from TRBV4-1 and TRBJ1-4; unclear D gene. V was trimmed by 4 bases and J by 10 bases, leaving 19 bases between them. The CDR3 length is 15 residues. Germline V gives CDR1 MGHRA, CDR2 YSYEKL. This CDR3 is CASSPLTGGGRKLFF. DNA for the CDR3: TGCGCCAGCAGCCCACTCACGGGCGGCGGGCGAAAACTGTTTTTT.

The rearrangement links TRBV7-9 to TRBJ1-1; TRBD1 matches 8 bases. The CDR3 contains 15 residues. CDR1 is SEHNR, CDR2 FQNEAQ, per germline (reference sequence). Unmatched junction bases numbered 5, after V lost 5 bases and J lost 0 bases. The CDR3 DNA follows: TGTGCCAGCAGCGGACAGGGACAGCTGAACACTGAAGCTTTCTTT. It is translated as CASSGQGQLNTEAFF. Full variable domain (missing parts from reference TRBV7-9 and TRBJ1-1): DTGVSQNPRHKITKRGQNVTFRCDPISEHNRLYWYRQTLGQGPEFLTYFQNEAQLEKSRLLSDRFSAERPKGSFSTLEIQRTEQGDSAMYLCASSGQGQLNTEAFFGQGTRLTVV.

This chain uses TRBV10-3 with TRBJ2-2; D is perhaps TRBD2 (6 bases). V dropped 7 bases and J dropped 4 bases, with 13 bases sitting between them. The length of the CDR3 is 14 residues. Germline assignment: CDR1 ENHRY and CDR2 SYGVKD. The CDR3 sequence is CAITSGLGTGELFF. As DNA, the CDR3 is TGTGCCATCACCTCGGGACTCGGCACCGGGGAGCTGTTTTTT.

The chain is built from TRBV5-1 and TRBJ2-2; possible D gene TRBD1, 6 bases. Germline CDR1 and CDR2: SGHRS and YFSETQ. The ends were cut back, 1 base at V and 0 bases at J, with 10 bases in the middle. The CDR3 loop spans 16 amino acids. The CDR3 spells CASSLPDSANTGELFF. CDR3 in DNA: TGCGCCAGCAGCTTGCCGGACAGTGCGAACACCGGGGAGCTGTTTTTT.

The chain employs TRBV7-2 and TRBJ2-4, with 8 bases matching TRBD2. J was trimmed by 7 bases and V by 5 bases; bases with no gene match: 16. CDR3 length: 17 residues. Germline V gene data show CDR1 as SGHTA and CDR2 as FQGNSA. The CDR3 DNA is TGTGCCAGCAGCCCCCCCTGGGGGCTAGCGGGTGGTAACATTCAGTACTTC. This encodes CASSPPWGLAGGNIQYF.

This chain connects TRBV4-3 to TRBJ2-5; TRBD2 matches 10 bases. J gave up 2 bases and V 1 base, and 4 bases lay outside the gene matches. CDR3 length: 16 amino acids. Germline CDR1 is LGHNA and CDR2 is YSLEER. Here the CDR3 reads CASSQGTSGYQETQYF. Written as DNA, the CDR3 is TGCGCCAGCAGCCAAGGGACTAGCGGATATCAAGAGACCCAGTACTTC.

The J gene is TRBJ1-4, the V gene TRBV19; 7 positions agree with TRBD1. The V gene's germline CDR1 is LNHDA and CDR2 SQIVND (reference sequence). The V and J ends lost 4 bases and 6 bases, in that order; junction bases with no gene match: 8. CDR3 length: 15 residues. CDR3 sequence: CASSTQTGRYEKLFF. For the CDR3, the DNA is TGTGCCAGTAGTACCCAGACAGGGCGATATGAAAAACTGTTTTTT.

This chain uses TRBV7-2 with TRBJ2-1; 8 nucleotides line up with TRBD2. This CDR3 region has 14 residues. CDR1 is SGHTA and CDR2 is FQGNSA in the germline V gene. The V gene end was trimmed by 5 bases and the J gene end by 2 bases; junction bases not matched to a gene: 2. In DNA, the CDR3 is TGTGCCAGCAGCCGGGAGGGGGCCTACAATGAGCAGTTCTTC. The encoded protein is CASSREGAYNEQFF.

V and J are TRBV10-1 and TRBJ2-3, with 11 bases fitting TRBD2. The CDR3 has 16 amino acids. Germline V gives CDR1 WNHNN, CDR2 SYGVQD (reference sequence). Trimming at V came to 4 bases and at J to 0 bases, leaving 3 bases not matched to a gene. This CDR3 is CASSVGLAASTDTQYF. For the CDR3, the DNA is TGCGCCAGCAGTGTGGGACTAGCGGCTAGCACAGATACGCAGTATTTT.

V is TRBV25-1 and J is TRBJ1-1; D not certain. This CDR3 spans 15 amino acids. Trimming took 1 base from V and 2 from J, leaving 11 bases between them. Germline-derived CDR1 and CDR2 are MGHDK and SYGVNS. The CDR3 nucleotides read TGTGCCAGCAGTGAATTTGGGCACTCCAACACTGAAGCTTTCTTT. Translating it yields CASSEFGHSNTEAFF. The entire variable domain, with the rest obtained from reference TRBV25-1 and TRBJ1-1, is as follows: EADIYQTPRYLVIGTGKKITLECSQTMGHDKMYWYQQDPGMELHLIHYSYGVNSTEKGDLSSESTVSRIRTEHFPLTLESARPSHTSQYLCASSEFGHSNTEAFFGQGTRLTVV.

The chain links TRBV9 to TRBJ2-5; D perhaps matches TRBD1 (6 bases). The germline CDR1 and CDR2 sequences are SGDLS and YYNGEE. Trimming cost V 0 bases and J 4 bases, with 16 bases left between them. This CDR3 comprises 16 residues. CDR3 coding DNA: TGTGCCAGCAGCGTAGCGGTAGGGGGAACGGGAGAGACCCAGTACTTC. Translated: CASSVAVGGTGETQYF.

The rearrangement links TRBV2 to TRBJ1-5; TRBD1 is a possible D gene (5 bases). The CDR3 is 15 residues long. Germline V gene lookup returns CDR1 SNHLY and CDR2 FYNNEI. V was shortened by 6 bases and J by 6 bases, with 18 bases between the two germline ends. CDR3 amino acids: CASRRGTSDGQPQHF. In DNA form, the CDR3 reads TGTGCCAGCAGACGCGGGACCTCGGACGGTCAGCCCCAGCATTTT.

In this sample, this clone turned up a few times. CDR3 amino acids: CARGSQGSPLHF. The CDR3 nucleotides are TGTGCCAGAGGATCTCAGGGTTCACCCCTCCACTTT. V and J are TRBV2 and TRBJ1-6; D might be TRBD1 (5 bases). The V gene lost 9 bases and the J gene lost 9 bases, with 12 bases spanning the gap. This CDR3 comprises 12 residues. The germline V gene has CDR1 SNHLY and CDR2 FYNNEI.

The chain carries TRBV6-6 and TRBJ2-1; D perhaps matches TRBD2 (5 bases). CDR1 MNHNY and CDR2 SVGAGI come from the germline V gene (reference sequence). Trimming stripped 0 bases from V and 3 bases from J, with 12 bases between. CDR3 length: 16 amino acids. In DNA, the CDR3 is TGTGCCAGCAGTTACTCGTGGGAGTCTGTCTACAATGAGCAGTTCTTC. Translating gives CASSYSWESVYNEQFF.

This clone turned up a few times. The V call is TRBV7-9, the J call TRBJ2-3; TRBD2 matches 7 bases. V trimming: 4 bases; J trimming: 6 bases; junction bases outside the gene matches: 1. CDR3 length: 12 amino acids. Germline V CDR1 and CDR2: SEHNR, FQNEAQ (reference sequence). The CDR3 reads CASSWGGDTQYF. Written as DNA, the CDR3 is TGTGCCAGCAGCTGGGGGGGGGATACGCAGTATTTT.

This clone was picked up a small number of times. The chain is built from TRBV9 and TRBJ1-2, with D possibly TRBD1 on 6 matching bases. This CDR3 contains 14 residues. V was shortened by 0 bases and J by 8 bases, with 14 bases between the two germline ends. Per germline, CDR1 SGDLS and CDR2 YYNGEE. CDR3 residues: CASSVEGRGYGYTF. DNA for the CDR3: TGTGCCAGCAGCGTAGAAGGCAGGGGATACGGCTACACCTTC.

The CDR3 loop is CASSSIAGSNTGELFF. As DNA, the CDR3 is TGTGCCAGCAGCTCCATTGCGGGATCGAACACCGGGGAGCTGTTTTTT. The rearrangement uses TRBV11-2 and TRBJ2-2; D is possibly TRBD2 (6 bases). V was shortened by 4 bases and J by 0 bases, with 12 bases between the two germline ends. The CDR3 is made up of 16 amino acids. From germline, CDR1 is SGHAT and CDR2 FQNNGV.

DNA of the CDR3: TGCGCCAGCAGCTCCCTAGCGGGGAGCTCCTACGAGCAGTACTTC. Protein product: CASSSLAGSSYEQYF. The V gene is TRBV5-1, the J gene TRBJ2-7, with 9 bases fitting TRBD2. This CDR3 is built from 15 residues. Germline CDR1 and CDR2: SGHRS and YFSETQ. J gave up 0 bases and V 3 bases, and 4 bases lay outside the gene matches.